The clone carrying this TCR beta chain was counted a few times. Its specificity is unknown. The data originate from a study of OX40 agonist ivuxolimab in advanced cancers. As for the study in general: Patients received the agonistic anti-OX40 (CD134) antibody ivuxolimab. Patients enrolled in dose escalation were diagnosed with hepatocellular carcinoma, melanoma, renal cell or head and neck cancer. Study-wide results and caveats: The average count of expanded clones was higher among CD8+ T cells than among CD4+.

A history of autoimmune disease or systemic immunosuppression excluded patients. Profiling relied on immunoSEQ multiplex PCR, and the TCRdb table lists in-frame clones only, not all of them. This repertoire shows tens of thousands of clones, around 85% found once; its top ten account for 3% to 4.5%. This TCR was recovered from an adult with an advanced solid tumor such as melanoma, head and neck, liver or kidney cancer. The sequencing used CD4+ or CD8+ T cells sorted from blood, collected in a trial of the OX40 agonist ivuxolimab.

The CDR3 DNA sequence: TGTGCCAGCAGCCAAGACGAAGGCAGGGGCTACGAGCAGTACTTC. This gives the protein CASSQDEGRGYEQYF. This rearrangement joins TRBV4-2 to TRBJ2-7, with D maybe TRBD1 (6 bases). Trimming removed 0 bases from V and 3 bases from J, with 12 bases in between. Germline V gene lookup returns CDR1 LGHNA and CDR2 YNFKEQ. This CDR3 spans 15 amino acids.